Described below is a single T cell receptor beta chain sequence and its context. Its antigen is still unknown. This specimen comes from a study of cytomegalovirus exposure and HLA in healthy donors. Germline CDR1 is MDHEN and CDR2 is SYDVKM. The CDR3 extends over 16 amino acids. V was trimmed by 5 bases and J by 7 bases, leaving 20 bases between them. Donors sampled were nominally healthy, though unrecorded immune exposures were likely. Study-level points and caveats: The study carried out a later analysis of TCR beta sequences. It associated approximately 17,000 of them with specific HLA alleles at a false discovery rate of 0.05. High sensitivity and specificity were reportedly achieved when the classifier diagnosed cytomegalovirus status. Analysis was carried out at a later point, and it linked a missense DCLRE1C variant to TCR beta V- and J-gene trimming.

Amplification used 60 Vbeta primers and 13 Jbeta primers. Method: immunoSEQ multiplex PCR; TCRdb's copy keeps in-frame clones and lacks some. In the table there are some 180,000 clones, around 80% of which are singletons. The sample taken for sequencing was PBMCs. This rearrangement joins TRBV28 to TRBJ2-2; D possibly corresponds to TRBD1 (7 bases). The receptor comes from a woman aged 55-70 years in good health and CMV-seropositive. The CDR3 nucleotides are TGTGCCAGCAGTCCCCCAGGGGGTTCCGGGGGCGGGGAGCTGTTTTTT. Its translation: CASSPPGGSGGGELFF.